These 30 T cell receptor beta chains came from one sample sequenced in a study of regulatory T cells in long-lasting Graves disease (dated by TCRdb to the early 2020s). Taken with the paper, the label for time point translates to: persistent/refractory GD, antithyroid drugs over 5 years with positive TRAb. For both TCR sequencing and RNA sequencing, RNA was extracted from PBMCs using TRIzol. Receptor libraries were prepared by multiplex PCR. The sample was run on an Illumina HiSeq 4000. To build TCR beta libraries, CDR3 regions were amplified by Arm-PCR using iRepertoire HTBI primers. In TCRdb, the public reads were trimmed at Q25 with fastp and aligned with MiXCR, with productive beta chains retained. Rows merge per CDR3 protein into single entries with the most common DNA and genes. The sample has roughly 450,000 distinct CDR3 sequences on record, less than 25% of them singletons. 7.8% of the sample belongs to the ten largest clones.

Sequenced here: peripheral blood mononuclear cells (PBMCs), sampled when the disease was refractory, from a patient treated with antithyroid drugs. The receptors were sampled from a female donor with Graves disease.

In this sample, this clonotype turned up many times. The chain recombines TRBV28 with TRBJ2-5, with D perhaps TRBD1 (6 bases). The CDR3 covers 13 residues. The germline V and J ends were trimmed by 6 bases and 2 bases, with 10 bases remaining between them. From germline, CDR1 is MDHEN and CDR2 SYDVKM. Here the CDR3 DNA reads TGTGCCAGCAGCCCCGGACAGCAAGAGACCCAGTACTTC. Protein: CASSPGQQETQYF.

This rearrangement joins TRBV18 to TRBJ2-7; 8 nucleotides line up with TRBD1. The V gene end was trimmed by 5 bases and the J gene end by 5 bases; junction bases not matched to a gene: 8. This CDR3 has 14 amino acids. From germline, CDR1 is KGHSH and CDR2 LQKENI. The CDR3 DNA reads as TGTGCCAGCTCAAACGACGGGACAGGTAACGAGCAGTACTTC. It is translated as CASSNDGTGNEQYF. Variable domain in full (rest from reference TRBV18 and TRBJ2-7): NAGVMQNPRHLVRRRGQEARLRCSPMKGHSHVYWYRQLPEEGLKFMVYLQKENIIDESGMPKERFSAEFPKEGPSILRIQQVVRGDSAAYFCASSNDGTGNEQYFGPGTRLTVT.

This clonotype showed up just a few times. This sequence joins TRBV7-9 and TRBJ2-7; D is unresolved. Germline V gene lookup returns CDR1 SEHNR and CDR2 FQNEAQ (reference sequence). The CDR3 has 15 amino acids. The V and J ends lost 5 bases and 5 bases respectively, with 19 bases between them. The CDR3 nucleotides read TGTGCCAGCAGCAGAACGTGGACGGCCAAGGACGAGCAGTACTTC. Its translation is CASSRTWTAKDEQYF.

There are a few counts of this clonotype. The chain recombines TRBV15 with TRBJ2-7, with a tentative D call TRBD2 (6 bases). Germline V lookup: CDR1 LNHNV, CDR2 YYDKDF (reference sequence). The CDR3 runs to 13 residues. V was shortened by 6 bases and J by 4 bases, with 13 bases between the two germline ends. CDR3 DNA: TGTGCCACCAGACCCGGGAGTTTGTACGAGCAGTACTTC. It codes for CATRPGSLYEQYF.

In its sample, this clonotype was seen a few times. The gene calls are TRBV3-1 and TRBJ2-5, with TRBD1 as a possible D gene (6 bases). Trimming shortened V by 2 bases and J by 3 bases, and 10 bases separated the two germline ends. This CDR3 is built from 14 residues. Per the germline V gene, CDR1 is LGHDT and CDR2 is YNNKEL (reference sequence). CDR3 amino acids: CASSQFTGKETQYF. CDR3 in DNA: TGTGCCAGCAGCCAATTTACAGGGAAAGAGACCCAGTACTTC.

This clonotype was counted ten times or more. The chain joins TRBV2 to TRBJ2-5, with 7 positions matching TRBD1. Germline CDR1 is SNHLY and CDR2 is FYNNEI. Trimming cost V 6 bases and J 6 bases; bases outside gene matches: 7. CDR3 length: 13 amino acids. For the CDR3, the DNA is TGTGCCAGCAGGGACCGGGACAGTCAGACCCAGTACTTC. Translation gives CASRDRDSQTQYF.

The chain carries TRBV5-1 and TRBJ2-7, with TRBD1 as a possible D gene (7 bases). Germline-derived CDR1 and CDR2 are SGHRS and YFSETQ. The CDR3 runs to 14 residues. V lost 4 bases and J 0 bases, leaving 11 bases between the germline ends. CDR3 nucleotide sequence: TGCGCCAGCAGCCGCGGGACAGCCTCCTACGAGCAGTACTTC. As protein: CASSRGTASYEQYF.

The V call is TRBV5-4, the J call TRBJ1-2, with no clear D. Trimming pared 0 bases from V and 4 bases from J, leaving 7 bases between. The germline gives CDR1 SGHNT, CDR2 YYREEE (reference sequence). There are 13 residues in the CDR3. This CDR3 is CASSLEKSYGYTF. The CDR3 DNA reads TGTGCCAGCAGCTTGGAAAAGTCCTATGGCTACACCTTC. The complete variable domain, with remaining parts taken from reference TRBV5-4 and TRBJ1-2, reads ETGVTQSPTHLIKTRGQQVTLRCSSQSGHNTVSWYQQALGQGPQFIFQYYREEENGRGNFPPRFSGLQFPNYSSELNVNALELDDSALYLCASSLEKSYGYTFGSGTRLTVV.

The chain carries TRBV5-8 and TRBJ1-2; D ambiguous. The germline CDR1 and CDR2 sequences are SGHTS and YDEGEE. CDR3 length equals 14 residues. The ends were cut back, 2 bases at V and 8 bases at J, with 16 bases in the middle. The DNA for the CDR3 is TGTGCCAGCAGCTTAGGCAGTCGCACGGGGGGCTACACCTTC. This encodes CASSLGSRTGGYTF.

The sample holds many counts of this clonotype. This chain links TRBV7-8 with TRBJ2-2; D gene uncertain. CDR1 SGHVS and CDR2 FQNEAQ come from the germline V gene. Trimming took off 6 bases at V and 6 bases at J, with 23 bases between the two ends. This CDR3 comprises 17 residues. CDR3 protein: CASSRSGWGFDPGELFF. CDR3 nucleotide sequence: TGTGCCAGCAGTCGATCGGGTTGGGGTTTCGACCCCGGGGAGCTGTTTTTT.

In this sample, this clonotype turned up many times. The J gene is TRBJ2-7, the V gene TRBV19; 9 nucleotides align to TRBD2. The CDR3 covers 14 residues. Trimming removed 5 bases from V and 5 bases from J; junction bases left unmatched: 7. Germline lookup yields CDR1 LNHDA and CDR2 SQIVND (reference sequence). The CDR3 DNA is TGTGCCAGTAGTTCAGAGGGACTAGCCAACGAGCAGTACTTC. Translating gives CASSSEGLANEQYF.

The rearrangement joins TRBV10-3 to TRBJ2-7; D ambiguous. Germline assignment: CDR1 ENHRY and CDR2 SYGVKD. Trimming cost V 6 bases and J 4 bases, with 10 bases left between them. This CDR3 comprises 12 residues. CDR3 region: CAISVTPYEQYF. The CDR3 coding sequence is TGTGCCATCAGCGTCACTCCTTACGAGCAGTACTTC.

The chain uses TRBV20-1 and TRBJ1-1, with D possibly matching TRBD1 (6 bases). Trimming took off 0 bases at V and 5 bases at J, with 19 bases between the two ends. The germline V gene encodes CDR1 DFQATT and CDR2 SNEGSKA (reference sequence). This CDR3 spans 16 amino acids. CDR3 in DNA: TGCAGTGCTAGAGACGGGCTCTCAGGGGTTCGGACTGAAGCTTTCTTT. It codes for CSARDGLSGVRTEAFF.

V usage is TRBV6-1 and J usage is TRBJ1-2; D gene unclear. The CDR3 sequence is 13 residues long. With 5 bases removed from V and 8 bases from J, the gap between germline ends came to 15 bases. Germline lookup yields CDR1 MNHNS and CDR2 SASEGT. Here the CDR3 reads CASSPSAGMGYTF. CDR3 sequence (DNA): TGTGCCAGCAGTCCCTCAGCGGGCATGGGCTACACCTTC.

The rearrangement joins TRBV7-8 to TRBJ1-5; D not certain. Germline assignment: CDR1 SGHVS and CDR2 FQNEAQ. This CDR3 is 14 amino acids long. With 3 bases removed from V and 5 bases from J, the gap between germline ends came to 11 bases. CDR3 coding DNA: TGTGCCAGCAGCTTCGGGTACGGAGATCAGCCCCAGCATTTT. Residues: CASSFGYGDQPQHF. The full variable domain, rest sourced from reference TRBV7-8 and TRBJ1-5, is GAGVSQSPRYKVAKRGQDVALRCDPISGHVSLFWYQQALGQGPEFLTYFQNEAQLDKSGLPSDRFFAERPEGSVSTLKIQRTQQEDSAVYLCASSFGYGDQPQHFGDGTRLSIL.

CDR3 sequence reads: CASSSRGRGRQPQHF. The CDR3, as DNA: TGTGCCAGCAGTTCCAGGGGCAGGGGAAGACAGCCCCAGCATTTT. The V and J genes are TRBV12-3 or TRBV12-4 and TRBJ1-5; perhaps TRBD1 as D (6 bases). Trimming stripped 4 bases from V and 7 bases from J, with 17 bases between. The CDR3 totals 15 residues.

Note on this clonotype: This could be a read error, since a much larger clone is one nucleotide away. V usage is TRBV27 and J usage is TRBJ1-2; the D gene is possibly TRBD1 (6 bases). The V and J ends lost 5 bases and 3 bases respectively, with 16 bases between them. CDR1 MNHEY and CDR2 SMNVEV come from the germline V gene (reference sequence). The length of the CDR3 is 15 residues. CDR3 sequence: CASSTLDRPDYGYTF. The CDR3 bases are TGTGCCAGCAGTACCCTCGACAGGCCCGACTATGGCTACACCTTC.

Comments on this clonotype: With a much larger clone just one base away, this may be a read error. The V gene is TRBV6-2 or TRBV6-3, the J gene TRBJ1-5; weak D call: TRBD1 (5 bases). Germline loops: CDR1 MNHEY, CDR2 SVGEGT. The CDR3 runs to 14 residues. V was pared by 4 bases and J by 4 bases, with 11 bases between. The CDR3: CASSSGPTNQPQHF. The DNA for the CDR3 is TGTGCCAGCAGTTCGGGACCTACGAATCAGCCCCAGCATTTT.

This clonotype was recorded many times. The CDR3 sequence: CASSDATYEQYF. The CDR3 coding sequence is TGTGCCAGCAGCGACGCAACCTACGAGCAGTACTTC. The chain couples TRBV7-9 to TRBJ2-7, with D unresolved. The V gene's germline CDR1 is SEHNR and CDR2 FQNEAQ (reference sequence). V shed 5 bases and J shed 2 bases, with 7 bases lying between them. The CDR3 loop spans 12 amino acids.

This clonotype showed up many times. CDR3 nucleotides: TGTGCCAGCAGCCCGGCCGGGGTGTCGGGAGGAAAGCTGTACTTC. Translating it yields CASSPAGVSGGKLYF. V is TRBV3-1 and J is TRBJ2-7; 7 bases fit TRBD2. This CDR3 spans 15 amino acids. With V trimmed by 4 bases and J by 12 bases, 18 bases remained unmatched. The germline V gene has CDR1 LGHDT and CDR2 YNNKEL (reference sequence).

The chain links TRBV28 to TRBJ1-1; a possible D gene is TRBD1 (6 bases). From germline, CDR1 is MDHEN and CDR2 SYDVKM. V was trimmed by 5 bases and J by 1 base, leaving 14 bases between them. There are 15 residues in the CDR3. CDR3 in DNA: TGTGCCAGCAGTAGGGGGGGAGTACAGAACACTGAAGCTTTCTTT. Residues: CASSRGGVQNTEAFF. The variable domain in full, with the rest retrieved from reference TRBV28 and TRBJ1-1, is DVKVTQSSRYLVKRTGEKVFLECVQDMDHENMFWYRQDPGLGLRLIYFSYDVKMKEKGDIPEGYSVSREKKERFSLILESASTNQTSMYLCASSRGGVQNTEAFFGQGTRLTVV.

About this clonotype: Just one base apart from a much larger clone, this may be a read error. The chain is built from TRBV25-1 and TRBJ1-5, with 8 positions matching TRBD1. Germline values: CDR1 MGHDK, CDR2 SYGVNS. CDR3 length equals 14 residues. V lost 6 bases to trimming and J lost 0 bases; unmatched junction nucleotides: 1. DNA of the CDR3: TGTGCCAGCAGGACAGGGGTTAGCAATCAGCCCCAGCATTTT. It specifies CASRTGVSNQPQHF.

This clonotype occurred a few times. V usage is TRBV6-1 and J usage is TRBJ2-5, with TRBD2 matching over 7 bases. The trim removed 6 bases at V and 2 bases at J, leaving 6 bases unmatched. Per germline, CDR1 MNHNS and CDR2 SASEGT. CDR3 length: 14 amino acids. As DNA, the CDR3 is TGTGCCAGCAGCCTCTGGGAGGGACAAGAGACCCAGTACTTC. As protein: CASSLWEGQETQYF.

V is TRBV6-1 and J is TRBJ1-3; possibly TRBD1 for D (5 bases). Germline V gene data show CDR1 as MNHNS and CDR2 as SASEGT. V dropped 5 bases and J dropped 0 bases, with 11 bases sitting between them. The CDR3 loop spans 15 amino acids. CDR3 bases: TGTGCCAGCAGTAAGGCCGGGGGCTCTGGAAACACCATATATTTT. Amino acids: CASSKAGGSGNTIYF.

The chain recombines TRBV12-3 or TRBV12-4 with TRBJ2-3; D is undetermined. The V and J ends lost 3 bases and 0 bases respectively, with 13 bases between them. This CDR3 spans 16 amino acids. The CDR3, as DNA: TGTGCCAGCAGTTTCCTGCCAAGCGCTAGCACAGATACGCAGTATTTT. It yields the protein CASSFLPSASTDTQYF.

This clonotype has a handful of counts. The chain links TRBV27 to TRBJ2-3, with TRBD2 identical over 10 bases. Germline V gives CDR1 MNHEY, CDR2 SMNVEV (reference sequence). Germline trimming cut 5 bases from V and 5 bases from J; bases unmatched to any gene: 7. The CDR3 is made up of 15 amino acids. CDR3 nucleotide sequence: TGTGCCAGCAGTCAGGGGGTAGCGGGAGGAGATACGCAGTATTTT. Protein product: CASSQGVAGGDTQYF.

This clonotype has just one count. With a much larger clone just one base away, this may be a read error. The V and J genes are TRBV7-2 and TRBJ1-6, with D uncertain. Germline values: CDR1 SGHTA, CDR2 FQGNSA. With 5 bases removed from V and 13 bases from J, the gap between germline ends came to 21 bases. The CDR3 length is 15 residues. The CDR3 region is CTSSTGSPGGMPLHF. The CDR3 region has the DNA TGTACCAGCAGCACCGGGTCGCCAGGAGGAATGCCCCTCCACTTT.

V is TRBV27 and J is TRBJ2-7; D not certain. Germline CDR1 and CDR2: MNHEY and SMNVEV (reference sequence). This CDR3 has 13 residues. Trimming pared 4 bases from V and 2 bases from J, leaving 9 bases between. CDR3 bases: TGTGCCAGCAGTTCCGCCGCGACCTACGAGCAGTACTTC. Translated, it gives CASSSAATYEQYF.

This clonotype came up a few times. The chain joins TRBV24-1 to TRBJ2-1, with TRBD2 identical over 9 bases. The CDR3 totals 16 residues. Looked up from germline, CDR1 is KGHDR and CDR2 is SFDVKD. V shed 9 bases, J shed 10 bases, and the junction held 18 bases outside the gene matches. The CDR3 DNA is TGTGCCACCGCCACCCCCTCTAGCGGGATGATAGGCGAGCAGTTCTTC. It translates to CATATPSSGMIGEQFF.

This clonotype showed up many times. V and J are TRBV6-1 and TRBJ2-7, with TRBD2 matching over 9 bases. This CDR3 region has 15 residues. J lost 4 bases, V lost 4 bases, and 8 bases had no gene match. Germline CDR1 is MNHNS and CDR2 is SASEGT. CDR3 residues: CASSALAGGPYEQYF. The CDR3 nucleotides are TGTGCCAGCAGTGCCCTCGCGGGAGGGCCGTACGAGCAGTACTTC.